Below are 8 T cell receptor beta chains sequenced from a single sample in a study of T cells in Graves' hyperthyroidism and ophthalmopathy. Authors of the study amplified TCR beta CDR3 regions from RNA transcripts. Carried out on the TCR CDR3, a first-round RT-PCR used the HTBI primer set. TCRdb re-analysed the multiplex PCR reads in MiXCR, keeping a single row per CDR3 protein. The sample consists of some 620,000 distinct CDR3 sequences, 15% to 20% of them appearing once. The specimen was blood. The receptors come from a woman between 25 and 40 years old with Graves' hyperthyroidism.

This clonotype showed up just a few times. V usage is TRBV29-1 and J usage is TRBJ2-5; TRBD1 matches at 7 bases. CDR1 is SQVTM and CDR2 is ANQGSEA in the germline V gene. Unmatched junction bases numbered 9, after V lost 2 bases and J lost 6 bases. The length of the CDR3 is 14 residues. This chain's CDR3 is CSVESRTGPQTQYF. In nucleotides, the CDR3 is TGCAGCGTTGAATCGCGGACAGGTCCGCAGACCCAGTACTTC.

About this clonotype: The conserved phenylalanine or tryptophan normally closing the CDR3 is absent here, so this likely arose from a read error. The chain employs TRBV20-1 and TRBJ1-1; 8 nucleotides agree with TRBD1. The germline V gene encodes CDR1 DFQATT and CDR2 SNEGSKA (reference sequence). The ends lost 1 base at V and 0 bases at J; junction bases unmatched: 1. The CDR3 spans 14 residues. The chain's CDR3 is CSARGQGMNTEAFS. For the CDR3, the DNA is TGCAGTGCTAGAGGACAGGGGATGAACACTGAAGCTTTCTCT.

CDR3: CASSRTGTGANVLTF. The CDR3 nucleotides are TGTGCCAGCAGCCGGACAGGGACTGGGGCCAACGTCCTGACTTTC. The genes are TRBV7-9 and TRBJ2-6; 8 bases fit TRBD1. Germline CDR1 reads SEHNR; CDR2 reads FQNEAQ (reference sequence). CDR3 length: 15 residues. The ends lost 5 bases at V and 2 bases at J; junction bases unmatched: 2.

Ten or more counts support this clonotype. The CDR3 DNA reads TGTGCCTGGACTGGGGGAGAGACCCAGTACTTC. Its translation is CAWTGGETQYF. This chain joins TRBV30 and TRBJ2-5; D may correspond to TRBD1 or TRBD2 (5 bases each). The CDR3 contains 11 residues. Germline V gene data show CDR1 as GTSNPN and CDR2 as SVGIG (reference sequence). V was clipped by 4 bases and J by 4 bases, with 7 bases between them.

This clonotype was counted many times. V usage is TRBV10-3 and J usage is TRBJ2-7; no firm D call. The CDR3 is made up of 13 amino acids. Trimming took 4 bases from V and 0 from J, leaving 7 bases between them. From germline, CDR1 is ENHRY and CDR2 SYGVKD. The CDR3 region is CAISGAPSYEQYF. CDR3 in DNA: TGTGCCATCAGTGGCGCTCCCTCCTACGAGCAGTACTTC.

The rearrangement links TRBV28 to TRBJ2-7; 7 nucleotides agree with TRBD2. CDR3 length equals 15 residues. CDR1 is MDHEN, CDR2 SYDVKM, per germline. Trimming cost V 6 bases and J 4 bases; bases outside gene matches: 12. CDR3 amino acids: CASRSEASGIYEQYF. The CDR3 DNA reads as TGTGCCAGCAGAAGTGAAGCCAGCGGGATATACGAGCAGTACTTC.

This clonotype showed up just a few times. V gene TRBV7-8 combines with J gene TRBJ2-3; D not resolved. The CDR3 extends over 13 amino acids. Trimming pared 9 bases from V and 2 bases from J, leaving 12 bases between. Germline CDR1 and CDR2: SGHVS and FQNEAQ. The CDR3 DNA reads TGTGCCAGTAAGCGCCCCACCACAGATACGCAGTATTTT. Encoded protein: CASKRPTTDTQYF.

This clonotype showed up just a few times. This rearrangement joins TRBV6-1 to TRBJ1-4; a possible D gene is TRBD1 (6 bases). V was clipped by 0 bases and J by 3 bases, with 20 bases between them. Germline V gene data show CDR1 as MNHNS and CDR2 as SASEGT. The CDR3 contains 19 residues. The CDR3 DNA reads TGTGCCAGCAGTGAAGCGGGAGTGGCAGGGGACCGGTCTAATGAAAAACTGTTTTTT. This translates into CASSEAGVAGDRSNEKLFF.